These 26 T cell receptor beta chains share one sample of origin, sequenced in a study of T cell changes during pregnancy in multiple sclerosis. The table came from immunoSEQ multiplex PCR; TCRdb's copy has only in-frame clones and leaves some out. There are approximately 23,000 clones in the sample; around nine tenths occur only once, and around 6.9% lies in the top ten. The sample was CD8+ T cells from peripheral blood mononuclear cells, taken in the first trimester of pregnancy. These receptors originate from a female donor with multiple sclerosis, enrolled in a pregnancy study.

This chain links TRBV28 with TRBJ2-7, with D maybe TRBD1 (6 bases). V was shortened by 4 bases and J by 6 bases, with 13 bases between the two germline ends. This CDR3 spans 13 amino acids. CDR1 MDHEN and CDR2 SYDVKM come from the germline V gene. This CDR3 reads CASSSYTQGEQYF. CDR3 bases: TGTGCCAGCAGTTCCTACACACAGGGCGAGCAGTACTTC.

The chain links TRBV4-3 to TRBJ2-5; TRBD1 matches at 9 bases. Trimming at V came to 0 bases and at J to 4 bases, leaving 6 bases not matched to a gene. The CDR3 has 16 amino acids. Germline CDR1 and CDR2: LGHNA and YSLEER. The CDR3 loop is CASSQDPPGQGETQYF. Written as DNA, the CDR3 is TGCGCCAGCAGCCAAGATCCACCGGGACAGGGAGAGACCCAGTACTTC.

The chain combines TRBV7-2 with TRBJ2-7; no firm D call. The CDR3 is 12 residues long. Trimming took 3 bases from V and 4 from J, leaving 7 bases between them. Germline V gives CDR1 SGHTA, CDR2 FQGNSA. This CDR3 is CASSFGAYEQYF. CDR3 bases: TGTGCCAGCAGCTTTGGAGCTTACGAGCAGTACTTC.

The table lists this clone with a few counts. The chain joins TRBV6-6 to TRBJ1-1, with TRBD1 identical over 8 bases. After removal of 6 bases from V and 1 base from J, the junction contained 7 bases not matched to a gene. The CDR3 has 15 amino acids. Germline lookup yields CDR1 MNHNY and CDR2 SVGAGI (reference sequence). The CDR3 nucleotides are TGTGCCAGCAGCCTATTCGGGACAGGGAACACTGAAGCTTTCTTT. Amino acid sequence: CASSLFGTGNTEAFF.

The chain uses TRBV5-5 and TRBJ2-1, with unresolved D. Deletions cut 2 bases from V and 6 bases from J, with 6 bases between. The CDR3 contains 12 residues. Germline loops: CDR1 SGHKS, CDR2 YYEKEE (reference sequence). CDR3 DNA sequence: TGTGCCAGCAGCTTACTTGGCAATGAGCAGTTCTTC. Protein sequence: CASSLLGNEQFF. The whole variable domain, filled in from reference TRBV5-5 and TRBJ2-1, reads DAGVTQSPTHLIKTRGQQVTLRCSPISGHKSVSWYQQVLGQGPQFIFQYYEKEERGRGNFPDRFSARQFPNYSSELNVNALLLGDSALYLCASSLLGNEQFFGPGTRLTVL.

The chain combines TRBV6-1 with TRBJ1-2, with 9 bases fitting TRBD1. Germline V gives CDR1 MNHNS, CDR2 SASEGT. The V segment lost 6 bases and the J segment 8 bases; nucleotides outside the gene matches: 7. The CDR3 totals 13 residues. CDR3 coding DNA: TGTGCCAGCAGAACCGGGACAGGGATCGGCTACACCTTC. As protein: CASRTGTGIGYTF.

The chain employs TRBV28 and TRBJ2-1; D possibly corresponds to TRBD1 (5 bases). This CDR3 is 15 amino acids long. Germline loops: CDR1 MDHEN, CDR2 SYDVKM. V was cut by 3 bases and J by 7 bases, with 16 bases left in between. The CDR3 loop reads CASSFTQKGQNEQFF. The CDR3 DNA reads TGTGCCAGCAGTTTCACGCAGAAGGGGCAAAATGAGCAGTTCTTC.

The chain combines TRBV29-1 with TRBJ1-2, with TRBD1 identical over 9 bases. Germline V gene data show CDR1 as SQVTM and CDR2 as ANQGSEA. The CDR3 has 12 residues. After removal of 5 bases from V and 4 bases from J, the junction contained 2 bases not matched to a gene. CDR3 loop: CSVPGQGYGYTF. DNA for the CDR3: TGCAGCGTTCCGGGACAGGGCTATGGCTACACCTTC.

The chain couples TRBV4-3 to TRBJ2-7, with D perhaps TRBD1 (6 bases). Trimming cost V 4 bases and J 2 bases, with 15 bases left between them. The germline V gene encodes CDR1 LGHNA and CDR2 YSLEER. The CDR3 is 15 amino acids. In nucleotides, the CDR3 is TGCGCCAGCAGCCCTGGAAACAGGGCAGCCTACGAGCAGTACTTC. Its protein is CASSPGNRAAYEQYF.

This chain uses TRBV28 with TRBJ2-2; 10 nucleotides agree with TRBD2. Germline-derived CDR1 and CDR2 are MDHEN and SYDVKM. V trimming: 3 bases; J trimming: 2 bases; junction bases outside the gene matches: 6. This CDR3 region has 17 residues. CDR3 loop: CASSFPRLAGNTGELFF. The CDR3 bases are TGTGCCAGCAGTTTCCCGAGACTAGCGGGTAACACCGGGGAGCTGTTTTTT.

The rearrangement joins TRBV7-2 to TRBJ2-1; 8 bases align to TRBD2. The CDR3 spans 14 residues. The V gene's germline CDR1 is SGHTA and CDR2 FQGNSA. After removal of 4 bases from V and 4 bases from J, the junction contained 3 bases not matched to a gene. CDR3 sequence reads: CASSSLAGYNEQFF. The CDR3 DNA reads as TGTGCCAGCAGCTCGTTAGCGGGATACAATGAGCAGTTCTTC.

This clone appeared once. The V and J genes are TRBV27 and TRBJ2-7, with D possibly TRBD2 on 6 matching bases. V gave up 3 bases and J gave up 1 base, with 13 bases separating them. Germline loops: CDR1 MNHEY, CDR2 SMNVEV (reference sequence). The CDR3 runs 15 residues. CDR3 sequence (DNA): TGTGCCAGCAGTTTGGGGGGAAAGGGTTCCTACGAGCAGTACTTC. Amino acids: CASSLGGKGSYEQYF.

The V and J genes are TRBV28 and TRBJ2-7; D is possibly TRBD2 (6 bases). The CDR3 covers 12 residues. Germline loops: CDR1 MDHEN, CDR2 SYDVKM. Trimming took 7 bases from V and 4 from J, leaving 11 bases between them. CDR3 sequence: CASTGRLYEQYF. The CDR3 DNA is TGTGCCAGCACCGGGAGATTGTACGAGCAGTACTTC.

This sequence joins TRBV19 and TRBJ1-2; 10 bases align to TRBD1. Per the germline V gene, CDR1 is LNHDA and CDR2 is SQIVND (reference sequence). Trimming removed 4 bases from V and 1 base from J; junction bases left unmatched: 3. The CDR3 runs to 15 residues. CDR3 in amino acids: CASSTGQGVNYGYTF. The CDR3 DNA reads TGTGCCAGTAGTACCGGACAGGGGGTTAACTATGGCTACACCTTC.

CDR3 sequence (DNA): TGCGCCAGCAGCTTTCCCGTCGGGGGACAGGGGCACTACGAGCAGTACTTC. Translating it yields CASSFPVGGQGHYEQYF. The rearrangement joins TRBV5-1 to TRBJ2-7; the match to TRBD1 covers 10 bases. The CDR3 sequence is 17 residues long. V was pared by 2 bases and J by 3 bases, with 11 bases of the junction left unmatched. Germline V CDR1 and CDR2: SGHRS, YFSETQ. Full variable domain (remainder filled in from reference TRBV5-1 and TRBJ2-7): KAGVTQTPRYLIKTRGQQVTLSCSPISGHRSVSWYQQTPGQGLQFLFEYFSETQRNKGNFPGRFSGRQFSNSRSEMNVSTLELGDSALYLCASSFPVGGQGHYEQYFGPGTRLTVT.

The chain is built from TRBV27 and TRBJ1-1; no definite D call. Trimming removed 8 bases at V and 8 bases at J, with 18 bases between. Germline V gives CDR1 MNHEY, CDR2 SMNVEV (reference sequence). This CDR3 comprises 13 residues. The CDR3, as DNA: TGTGCCAGCTTCCATTCAGGCCAGACCGAAGCTTTCTTT. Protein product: CASFHSGQTEAFF.

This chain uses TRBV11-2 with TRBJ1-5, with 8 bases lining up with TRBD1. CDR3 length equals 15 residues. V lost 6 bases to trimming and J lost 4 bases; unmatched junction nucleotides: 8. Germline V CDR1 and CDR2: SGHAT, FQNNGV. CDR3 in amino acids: CASSSGGLGNQPQHF. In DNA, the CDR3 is TGTGCCAGCAGTTCAGGGGGCCTCGGAAATCAGCCCCAGCATTTT.

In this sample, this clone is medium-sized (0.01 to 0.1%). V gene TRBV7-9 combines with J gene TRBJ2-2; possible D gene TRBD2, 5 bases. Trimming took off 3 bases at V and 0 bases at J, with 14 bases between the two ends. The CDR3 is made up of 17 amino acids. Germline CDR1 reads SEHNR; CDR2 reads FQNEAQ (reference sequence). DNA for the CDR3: TGTGCCAGCAGCTTCCCCGCGGGTGCACCGAACACCGGGGAGCTGTTTTTT. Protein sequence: CASSFPAGAPNTGELFF.

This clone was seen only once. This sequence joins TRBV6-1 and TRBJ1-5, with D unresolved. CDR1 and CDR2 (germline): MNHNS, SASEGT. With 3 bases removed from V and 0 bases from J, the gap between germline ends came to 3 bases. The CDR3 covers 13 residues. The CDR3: CASSDNSNQPQHF. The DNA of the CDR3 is TGTGCCAGCAGTGATAATAGCAATCAGCCCCAGCATTTT.

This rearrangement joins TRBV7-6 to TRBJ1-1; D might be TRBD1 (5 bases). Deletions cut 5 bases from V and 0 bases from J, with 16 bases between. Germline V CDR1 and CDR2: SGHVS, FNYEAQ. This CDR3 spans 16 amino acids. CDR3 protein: CASSLSREGMNTEAFF. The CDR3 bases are TGTGCCAGCAGCCTCTCCCGGGAGGGGATGAACACTGAAGCTTTCTTT.

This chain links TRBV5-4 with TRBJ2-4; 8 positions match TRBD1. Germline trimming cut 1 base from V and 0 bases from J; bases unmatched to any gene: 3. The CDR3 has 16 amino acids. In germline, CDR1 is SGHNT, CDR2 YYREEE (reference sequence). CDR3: CASSLSTGEAKNIQYF. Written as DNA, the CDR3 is TGTGCCAGCAGCTTGTCGACAGGGGAAGCCAAAAACATTCAGTACTTC.

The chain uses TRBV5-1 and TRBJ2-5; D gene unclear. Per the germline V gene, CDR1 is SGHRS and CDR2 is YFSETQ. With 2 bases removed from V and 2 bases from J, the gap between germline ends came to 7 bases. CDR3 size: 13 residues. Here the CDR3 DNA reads TGCGCCAGCAGCTTACCGGGTCAAGAGACCCAGTACTTC. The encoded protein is CASSLPGQETQYF.

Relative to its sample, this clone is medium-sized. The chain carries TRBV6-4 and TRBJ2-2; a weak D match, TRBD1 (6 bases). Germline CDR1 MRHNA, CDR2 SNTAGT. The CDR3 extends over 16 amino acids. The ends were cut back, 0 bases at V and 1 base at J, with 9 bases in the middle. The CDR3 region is CASSDSPGQNTGELFF. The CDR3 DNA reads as TGTGCCAGCAGTGACTCACCGGGACAGAACACCGGGGAGCTGTTTTTT.

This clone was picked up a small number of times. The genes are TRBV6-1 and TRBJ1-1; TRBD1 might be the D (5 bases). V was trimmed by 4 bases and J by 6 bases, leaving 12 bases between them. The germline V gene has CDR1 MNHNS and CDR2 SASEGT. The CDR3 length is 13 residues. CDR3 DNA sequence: TGTGCCAGCAGTGGGGGGGACGGGGCTGAAGCTTTCTTT. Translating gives CASSGGDGAEAFF.

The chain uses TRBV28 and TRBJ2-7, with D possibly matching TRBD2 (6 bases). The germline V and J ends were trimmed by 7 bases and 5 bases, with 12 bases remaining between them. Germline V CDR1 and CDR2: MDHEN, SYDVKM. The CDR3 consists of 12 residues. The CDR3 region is CASIGGSDEQYF. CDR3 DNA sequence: TGTGCCAGCATCGGGGGAAGCGACGAGCAGTACTTC.

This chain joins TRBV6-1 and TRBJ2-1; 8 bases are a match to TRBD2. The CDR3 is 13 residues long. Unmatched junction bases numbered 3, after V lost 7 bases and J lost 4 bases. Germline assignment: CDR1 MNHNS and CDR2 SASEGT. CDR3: CASTGGVYNEQFF. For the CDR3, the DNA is TGTGCCAGCACCGGGGGGGTTTACAATGAGCAGTTCTTC.